This T cell receptor (beta chain) comes out of a study of T cells after yellow fever vaccination. Germline values: CDR1 MRHNA, CDR2 SNTAGT. V lost 8 bases to trimming and J lost 1 base, with 13 bases between them. CDR3 length: 14 residues. This clonotype has a count of ten or more. TCRdb re-called the 5' RACE reads with MiXCR, one entry per CDR3 protein. The data show about 500,000 distinct CDR3 sequences, with less than 20% seen just once and roughly a sixth held by the top ten. The gene calls are TRBV6-4 and TRBJ2-3; D remains ambiguous. The receptor was isolated from a man aged 18 to 30 who received the YFV17D yellow fever vaccine. The sequenced sample was PBMCs, obtained about 5 days after the first yellow fever vaccination. CDR3 sequence reads: CASAKGVGTDTQYF. The CDR3 coding sequence is TGTGCCAGCGCCAAGGGTGTAGGCACAGATACGCAGTATTTT.